Presented here are 16 T cell receptor beta chains from one specimen sequenced in a study of shared clonotypes between healthy human individuals. The assay was immunoSEQ multiplex PCR, and TCRdb's table has in-frame clones only and misses some. Of about 2.5 million clones detected, around 93% appear once; the ten largest clones hold more than 0.35%. Material: naive CD4+ T cells from PBMCs. Indicated subset: CD45RA+ positively selected. These receptors were obtained from a man between 18 and 35 years old in good health. Some clones in this sample may be carry-over from other donors' samples.

There are a few counts of this clone. The gene calls are TRBV6-5 and TRBJ1-1, with D unclear. CDR3 length: 13 residues. Germline values: CDR1 MNHEY, CDR2 SVGAGI. V dropped 2 bases and J dropped 3 bases, with 7 bases sitting between them. The CDR3, as DNA: TGTGCCAGCAGTTACGAGAGTTACACTGAAGCTTTCTTT. Translated, it gives CASSYESYTEAFF.

V is TRBV7-9 and J is TRBJ2-3, with no clear D. CDR1 and CDR2 from the germline V gene are SEHNR and FQNEAQ (reference sequence). The CDR3 has 14 amino acids. V lost 2 bases and J lost 4, with 10 bases in between. This CDR3 is CASSLLGFPDTQYF. CDR3 nucleotide sequence: TGTGCCAGCAGCTTATTGGGGTTCCCAGATACGCAGTATTTT.

The gene calls are TRBV10-3 and TRBJ1-2; tentatively, D is TRBD1 (6 bases). The CDR3 totals 12 residues. Trimming pared 3 bases from V and 8 bases from J, leaving 10 bases between. The germline V gene has CDR1 ENHRY and CDR2 SYGVKD. CDR3 coding DNA: TGTGCCATCAGTGACCAGGGGCCAGGCTACACCTTC. This gives the protein CAISDQGPGYTF.

The V call is TRBV7-9, the J call TRBJ2-3; 7 nucleotides match TRBD2. J gave up 2 bases and V 4 bases, and 9 bases lay outside the gene matches. Germline V CDR1 and CDR2: SEHNR, FQNEAQ (reference sequence). This CDR3 region has 16 residues. CDR3: CASSSVAGVNTDTQYF. In DNA form, the CDR3 reads TGTGCCAGCAGCTCGGTTGCGGGAGTTAACACAGATACGCAGTATTTT.

V gene TRBV5-5 combines with J gene TRBJ2-7; D may be TRBD2 (6 bases). Germline lookup yields CDR1 SGHKS and CDR2 YYEKEE (reference sequence). Trimming left V 0 bases short and J 2 bases short, with 9 bases between. The CDR3 extends over 14 amino acids. The CDR3 sequence: CASSLAGRPYEQYF. In DNA, the CDR3 is TGTGCCAGCAGCTTGGCCGGGAGACCCTACGAGCAGTACTTC.

The chain couples TRBV6-1 to TRBJ2-5, with a possible D match to TRBD2 (6 bases). Trimming stripped 8 bases from V and 1 base from J, with 11 bases between. The germline gives CDR1 MNHNS, CDR2 SASEGT. This CDR3 is 13 amino acids long. CDR3 DNA: TGTGCCAGCTCCCGGGACTTCCAAGAGACCCAGTACTTC. Amino acid sequence: CASSRDFQETQYF.

The sample holds one count of this clone. Other DNA sequences in this sample translate to the same CDR3. The V gene is TRBV11-2, the J gene TRBJ2-2; D remains unclear. Germline V CDR1 and CDR2: SGHAT, FQNNGV. The CDR3 loop spans 15 amino acids. V was shortened by 2 bases and J by 2 bases, with 9 bases between the two germline ends. In DNA form, the CDR3 reads TGTGCCAGCAGCTTACTTCTCAGCAACACCGGGGAGCTGTTTTTT. Protein sequence: CASSLLLSNTGELFF.

Note on this clone: Other DNA variants within this sample encode the same CDR3. The gene calls are TRBV5-1 and TRBJ2-5; D unresolved. This CDR3 has 14 residues. Germline loops: CDR1 SGHRS, CDR2 YFSETQ. V lost 0 bases and J 0 bases, leaving 6 bases between the germline ends. The CDR3 DNA reads TGCGCCAGCAGCTTGGGAGAGTACCAAGAGACCCAGTACTTC. Translation: CASSLGEYQETQYF.

A single count supports this clone. V and J are TRBV5-1 and TRBJ2-7; possibly TRBD1 or TRBD2 for D (5 bases each). The CDR3 covers 13 residues. In germline, CDR1 is SGHRS, CDR2 YFSETQ. V was shortened by 5 bases and J by 3 bases, with 12 bases between the two germline ends. The CDR3 DNA follows: TGCGCCAGCAGACGGGACCCCCTCTACGAGCAGTACTTC. Translation gives CASRRDPLYEQYF.

The chain employs TRBV6-6 and TRBJ1-3; 8 bases match TRBD1. The CDR3 has 15 amino acids. J gave up 4 bases and V 4 bases, and 6 bases lay outside the gene matches. The germline V gene has CDR1 MNHNY and CDR2 SVGAGI (reference sequence). The CDR3 loop reads CASSFGQGSGNTIYF. CDR3 in DNA: TGTGCCAGCAGTTTCGGACAGGGCTCAGGAAACACCATATATTTT.

V usage is TRBV5-6 and J usage is TRBJ2-5; D not certain. The CDR3 loop spans 14 amino acids. The V and J ends lost 8 bases and 1 base respectively, with 15 bases between them. The germline V gene has CDR1 SGHDT and CDR2 YYEEEE. The CDR3 coding sequence is TGTGCCAGTCAGTTGACACCTGCCCAAGAGACCCAGTACTTC. Its translation: CASQLTPAQETQYF.

The chain employs TRBV5-4 and TRBJ2-5; 7 bases map to TRBD1. The CDR3 loop spans 13 amino acids. The germline V gene has CDR1 SGHNT and CDR2 YYREEE (reference sequence). Trimming at V came to 4 bases and at J to 5 bases, leaving 5 bases not matched to a gene. The CDR3 sequence is CASSLMTGETQYF. DNA for the CDR3: TGTGCCAGCAGCCTTATGACAGGGGAGACCCAGTACTTC.

The chain combines TRBV28 with TRBJ2-2; 9 bases agree with TRBD1. Germline CDR1 is MDHEN and CDR2 is SYDVKM. Losses at the gene ends were 5 bases for V and 7 bases for J; bases not matched to a gene: 11. The CDR3 totals 16 residues. CDR3 loop: CASSRPGQGFGGELFF. DNA of the CDR3: TGTGCCAGCAGTAGACCGGGACAGGGTTTCGGCGGGGAGCTGTTTTTT.

The rearrangement links TRBV9 to TRBJ2-5; D not certain. The CDR3 is 17 amino acids. Germline CDR1 SGDLS, CDR2 YYNGEE. The germline V and J ends were trimmed by 0 bases and 5 bases, with 20 bases remaining between them. This CDR3 is CASSVGSLPLFVETQYF. The CDR3 region has the DNA TGTGCCAGCAGCGTAGGGTCATTACCCCTTTTCGTGGAGACCCAGTACTTC. The whole variable domain, filled in from reference TRBV9 and TRBJ2-5, reads DSGVTQTPKHLITATGQRVTLRCSPRSGDLSVYWYQQSLDQGLQFLIQYYNGEERAKGNILERFSAQQFPDLHSELNLSSLELGDSALYFCASSVGSLPLFVETQYFGPGTRLLVL.

About this clone itself: The sample contains more than one DNA sequence encoding this CDR3. The chain employs TRBV6-6 and TRBJ2-7; D gene ambiguous. The CDR3 totals 14 residues. V lost 3 bases and J lost 2, with 11 bases in between. Germline V gene lookup returns CDR1 MNHNY and CDR2 SVGAGI (reference sequence). The CDR3: CASSYGGTAYEQYF. CDR3 coding DNA: TGTGCCAGCAGTTATGGCGGTACAGCCTACGAGCAGTACTTC.

This clone was counted only a few times. The chain joins TRBV29-1 to TRBJ1-1; unclear D gene. This CDR3 is built from 12 residues. The germline V gene encodes CDR1 SQVTM and CDR2 ANQGSEA. The V end lost 8 bases, the J end lost 5 bases, and 15 bases lay between the germline ends. The CDR3 DNA reads as TGCAGCACATTCTCGCCGGGAACTGAAGCTTTCTTT. This sequence encodes CSTFSPGTEAFF.